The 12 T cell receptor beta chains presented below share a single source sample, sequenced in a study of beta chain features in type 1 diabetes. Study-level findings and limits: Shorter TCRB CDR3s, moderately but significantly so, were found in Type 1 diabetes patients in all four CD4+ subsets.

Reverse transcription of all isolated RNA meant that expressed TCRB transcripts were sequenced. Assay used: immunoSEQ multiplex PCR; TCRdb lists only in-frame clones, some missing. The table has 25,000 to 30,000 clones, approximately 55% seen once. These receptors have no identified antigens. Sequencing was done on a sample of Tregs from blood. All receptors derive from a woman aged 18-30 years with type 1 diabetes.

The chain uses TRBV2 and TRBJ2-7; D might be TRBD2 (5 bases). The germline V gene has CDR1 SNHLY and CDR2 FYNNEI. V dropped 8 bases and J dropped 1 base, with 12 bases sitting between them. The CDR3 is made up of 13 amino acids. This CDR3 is CASRKRASYEQYF. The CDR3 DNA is TGTGCCAGCCGGAAGAGGGCTTCCTACGAGCAGTACTTC. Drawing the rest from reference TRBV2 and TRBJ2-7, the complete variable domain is EPEVTQTPSHQVTQMGQEVILRCVPISNHLYFYWYRQILGQKVEFLVSFYNNEISEKSEIFDDQFSVERPDGSNFTLKIRSTKLEDSAMYFCASRKRASYEQYFGPGTRLTVT.

CDR3 sequence (DNA): TGTGCTAGTGTGAGCGATTCCTACAATGAGCAGTTCTTC. Protein sequence: CASVSDSYNEQFF. The genes are TRBV12-5 and TRBJ2-1; unclear D gene. CDR1 and CDR2 from the germline V gene are LGHNT and FRNRAP. CDR3 length equals 13 residues. V lost 7 bases and J lost 1, with 8 bases in between.

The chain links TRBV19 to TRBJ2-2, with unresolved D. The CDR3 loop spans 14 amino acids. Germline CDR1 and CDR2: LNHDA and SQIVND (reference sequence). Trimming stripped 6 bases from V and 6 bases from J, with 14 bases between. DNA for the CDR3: TGTGCCAGTAGGACACCAACCTTATCCGGGGAGCTGTTTTTT. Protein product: CASRTPTLSGELFF.

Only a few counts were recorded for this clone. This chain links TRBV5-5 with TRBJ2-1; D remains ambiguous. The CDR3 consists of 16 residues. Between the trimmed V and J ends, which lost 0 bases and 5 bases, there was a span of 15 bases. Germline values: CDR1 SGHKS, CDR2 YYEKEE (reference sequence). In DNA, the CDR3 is TGTGCCAGCAGCTTGGGAGCCCAGCGTCTCGACAATGAGCAGTTCTTC. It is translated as CASSLGAQRLDNEQFF. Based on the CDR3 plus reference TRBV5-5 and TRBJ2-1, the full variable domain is DAGVTQSPTHLIKTRGQQVTLRCSPISGHKSVSWYQQVLGQGPQFIFQYYEKEERGRGNFPDRFSARQFPNYSSELNVNALLLGDSALYLCASSLGAQRLDNEQFFGPGTRLTVL.

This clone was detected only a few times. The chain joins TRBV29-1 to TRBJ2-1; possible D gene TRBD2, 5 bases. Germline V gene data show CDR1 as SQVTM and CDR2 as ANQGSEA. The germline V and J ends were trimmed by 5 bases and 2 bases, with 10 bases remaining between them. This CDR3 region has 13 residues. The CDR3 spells CSVYGIAYNEQFF. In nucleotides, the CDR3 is TGCAGCGTTTACGGGATTGCCTACAATGAGCAGTTCTTC.

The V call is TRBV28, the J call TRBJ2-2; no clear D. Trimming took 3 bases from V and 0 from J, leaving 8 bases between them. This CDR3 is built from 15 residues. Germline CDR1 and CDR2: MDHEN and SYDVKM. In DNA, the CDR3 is TGTGCCAGCAGTTTGCACACCCCGAACACCGGGGAGCTGTTTTTT. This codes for CASSLHTPNTGELFF.

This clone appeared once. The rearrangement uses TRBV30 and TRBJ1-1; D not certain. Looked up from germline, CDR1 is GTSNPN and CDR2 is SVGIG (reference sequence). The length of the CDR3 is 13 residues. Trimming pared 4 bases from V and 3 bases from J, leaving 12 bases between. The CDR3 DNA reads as TGTGCCTGGACCTTTAGTCGGGACACTGAAGCTTTCTTT. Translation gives CAWTFSRDTEAFF.

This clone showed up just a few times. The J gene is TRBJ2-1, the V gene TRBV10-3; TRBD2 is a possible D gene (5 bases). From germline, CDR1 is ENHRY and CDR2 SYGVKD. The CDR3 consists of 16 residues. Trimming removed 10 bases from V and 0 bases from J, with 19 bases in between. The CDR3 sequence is CATLARTVDSYNEQFF. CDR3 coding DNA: TGTGCCACCCTAGCACGTACCGTGGACTCCTACAATGAGCAGTTCTTC.

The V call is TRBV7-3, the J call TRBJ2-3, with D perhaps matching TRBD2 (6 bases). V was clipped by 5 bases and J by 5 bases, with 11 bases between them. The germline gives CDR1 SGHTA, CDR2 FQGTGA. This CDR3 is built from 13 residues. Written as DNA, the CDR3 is TGTGCCAGCAGCGCGGGACTCCTAGATACGCAGTATTTT. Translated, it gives CASSAGLLDTQYF.

CDR3 bases: TGCGCCAGCAGCTGGGGGGACAGGGTCCAAGAGACCCAGTACTTC. Protein: CASSWGDRVQETQYF. The gene calls are TRBV5-1 and TRBJ2-5; 9 positions match TRBD1. This CDR3 contains 15 residues. Trimming cost V 3 bases and J 1 base; bases outside gene matches: 4. CDR1 is SGHRS and CDR2 is YFSETQ in the germline V gene.

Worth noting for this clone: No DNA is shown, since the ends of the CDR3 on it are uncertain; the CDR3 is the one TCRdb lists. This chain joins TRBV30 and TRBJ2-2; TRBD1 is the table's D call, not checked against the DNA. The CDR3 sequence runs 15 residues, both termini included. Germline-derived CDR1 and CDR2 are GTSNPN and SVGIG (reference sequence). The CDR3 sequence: CAWDPGQLTPGSCFF.

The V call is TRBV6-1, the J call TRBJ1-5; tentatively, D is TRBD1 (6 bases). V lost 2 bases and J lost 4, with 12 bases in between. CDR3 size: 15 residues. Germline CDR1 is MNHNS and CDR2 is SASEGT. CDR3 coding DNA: TGTGCCAGCAGTGAAACAGGGAGAGGGAATCAGCCCCAGCATTTT. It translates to CASSETGRGNQPQHF.